These 29 T cell receptor beta chains were sequenced from one sample in a study of T cell responses to AZD1222 COVID-19 vaccine. Data came from immunoSEQ multiplex PCR; TCRdb stores just in-frame clones and leaves some out. Of 120,000 or so clones listed, 85% to 90% are singletons. Sequenced material: peripheral blood, taken 28 days after the second AZD1222 dose. These receptors were taken from an adult who received the AZD1222 COVID-19 vaccine.

The chain uses TRBV7-9 and TRBJ1-1, with D possibly being TRBD1 (6 bases). CDR1 is SEHNR, CDR2 FQNEAQ, per germline (reference sequence). The V gene lost 11 bases and the J gene lost 5 bases, with 27 bases spanning the gap. The CDR3 contains 16 residues. The CDR3 DNA sequence: TGTGCCTCCCGGGGGGCAGGGGTAGAGGTTGGAACTGAAGCTTTCTTT. Its translation: CASRGAGVEVGTEAFF.

The J gene is TRBJ1-5, the V gene TRBV19, with 10 bases fitting TRBD1. Trimming at V came to 5 bases and at J to 7 bases, leaving 5 bases not matched to a gene. This CDR3 contains 14 residues. Germline-derived CDR1 and CDR2 are LNHDA and SQIVND (reference sequence). This CDR3 reads CASSARQGAQPQHF. In DNA, the CDR3 is TGTGCCAGTAGTGCCCGACAGGGGGCCCAGCCCCAGCATTTT.

This clone was seen a few times. The V and J genes are TRBV19 and TRBJ2-2; D gene uncertain. V was shortened by 1 base and J by 7 bases, with 13 bases between the two germline ends. The CDR3 sequence is 15 residues long. Germline V lookup: CDR1 LNHDA, CDR2 SQIVND (reference sequence). CDR3 nucleotides: TGTGCCAGTAGTATAGCTCGCCTAGAGAGCGGGGAGCTGTTTTTT. It translates to CASSIARLESGELFF.

The CDR3 here is CASRSSGGGDEQFF. DNA for the CDR3: TGTGCCAGCCGGTCTAGCGGGGGAGGGGATGAGCAGTTCTTC. V and J are TRBV3-1 (or the pseudogene TRBV3-2) and TRBJ2-1, with 10 bases identical to TRBD2. The CDR3 spans 14 residues. Germline CDR1 and CDR2: LGHDT and YNNKEL (reference sequence). The V segment lost 8 bases and the J segment 8 bases; nucleotides outside the gene matches: 9.

As DNA, the CDR3 is TGTGCCAGTAGTGCGATTCCCAACAGTGGCCGGGGGGCTTTCTTT. It codes for CASSAIPNSGRGAFF. This chain uses TRBV19 with TRBJ1-1; tentatively, D is TRBD1 (5 bases). CDR3 length: 15 amino acids. Germline lookup yields CDR1 LNHDA and CDR2 SQIVND (reference sequence). Trimming removed 5 bases from V and 11 bases from J, with 24 bases in between.

This chain joins TRBV6-5 and TRBJ2-3; TRBD2 matches at 10 bases. Germline CDR1 reads MNHEY; CDR2 reads SVGAGI. The CDR3 contains 16 residues. V lost 0 bases to trimming and J lost 4 bases; unmatched junction nucleotides: 4. CDR3 residues: CASSYSSGGAADTQYF. For the CDR3, the DNA is TGTGCCAGCAGTTACTCCAGCGGGGGGGCCGCAGATACGCAGTATTTT.

The J gene is TRBJ1-3, the V gene TRBV6-6; no clear D. Trimming took off 3 bases at V and 3 bases at J, with 9 bases between the two ends. CDR3 length: 14 residues. Looked up from germline, CDR1 is MNHNY and CDR2 is SVGAGI (reference sequence). CDR3 loop: CASSYLGVGNTIYF. The CDR3, as DNA: TGTGCCAGCAGTTATCTGGGAGTTGGAAACACCATATATTTT.

This rearrangement joins TRBV6-5 to TRBJ2-1; D call uncertain. V dropped 2 bases and J dropped 8 bases, with 7 bases sitting between them. The CDR3 loop spans 12 amino acids. The germline V gene encodes CDR1 MNHEY and CDR2 SVGAGI. The chain's CDR3 is CASSYDAHEQFF. CDR3 DNA: TGTGCCAGCAGTTACGATGCTCATGAGCAGTTCTTC.

The chain recombines TRBV7-9 with TRBJ1-4; 10 positions agree with TRBD1. CDR1 is SEHNR and CDR2 is FQNEAQ in the germline V gene (reference sequence). The V gene end was trimmed by 5 bases and the J gene end by 3 bases; junction bases not matched to a gene: 3. The CDR3 runs 15 residues. CDR3 bases: TGTGCCAGCAGCCGGACAGGGGGAGCTAATGAAAAACTGTTTTTT. This gives the protein CASSRTGGANEKLFF. Looking up the rest from reference TRBV7-9 and TRBJ1-4 gives the full variable domain: DTGVSQNPRHKITKRGQNVTFRCDPISEHNRLYWYRQTLGQGPEFLTYFQNEAQLEKSRLLSDRFSAERPKGSFSTLEIQRTEQGDSAMYLCASSRTGGANEKLFFGSGTQLSVL.

The chain employs TRBV4-1 and TRBJ2-3, with D possibly being TRBD2 (6 bases). Germline V CDR1 and CDR2: MGHRA, YSYEKL. This CDR3 has 14 residues. Trimming cost V 0 bases and J 5 bases, with 9 bases left between them. CDR3 sequence (DNA): TGCGCCAGCAGCCAAGATTGGAGGGGAGATACGCAGTATTTT. This codes for CASSQDWRGDTQYF.

This clone was seen a handful of times. The genes are TRBV6-2 or TRBV6-3 and TRBJ1-5; D is possibly TRBD1 (5 bases). Deletions cut 4 bases from V and 3 bases from J, with 19 bases between. CDR1 is MNHEY, CDR2 SVGEGT, per germline. This CDR3 is 17 amino acids long. DNA of the CDR3: TGTGCCAGCAGTTCTGAGAGGAGGGGCAGGTACAATCAGCCCCAGCATTTT. Encoded protein: CASSSERRGRYNQPQHF.

This clone appeared a single time. The chain employs TRBV19 and TRBJ1-5, with TRBD1 as a possible D gene (6 bases). V shed 0 bases and J shed 2 bases, with 8 bases lying between them. CDR3 length: 15 amino acids. The germline gives CDR1 LNHDA, CDR2 SQIVND (reference sequence). The CDR3: CASSIDDRRNQPQHF. CDR3 DNA sequence: TGTGCCAGTAGTATAGATGACAGGCGCAATCAGCCCCAGCATTTT.

This clone was seen a single time. This chain links TRBV6-4 with TRBJ1-1; no clear D gene. Germline V gene lookup returns CDR1 MRHNA and CDR2 SNTAGT. The V end was cut by 8 bases, the J end by 12 bases, with 13 bases between. The CDR3 runs 10 residues. For the CDR3, the DNA is TGTGCCAGCGCCGGGATGGTGACTTTCTTT. It is translated as CASAGMVTFF.

V usage is TRBV10-2 and J usage is TRBJ1-2; D not resolved. V lost 8 bases and J lost 7, with 17 bases in between. This CDR3 is built from 13 residues. Looked up from germline, CDR1 is WSHSY and CDR2 is SAAADI. CDR3 nucleotide sequence: TGCGCCAGCGGTTGGTCTGGGGAAGCTGGCTACACCTTC. Its translation: CASGWSGEAGYTF.

V gene TRBV5-3 combines with J gene TRBJ1-4; TRBD1 might be the D (5 bases). TRBV5-3 is recorded as an ORF, its role being uncertain. CDR3 length: 14 amino acids. Trimming stripped 1 base from V and 5 bases from J, with 9 bases between. The CDR3: CARSLSGENEKLFF. CDR3 DNA sequence: TGTGCCAGAAGCTTGTCGGGGGAAAATGAAAAACTGTTTTTT.

This clone was counted only a few times. The chain recombines TRBV6-1 with TRBJ1-6; 8 bases map to TRBD1. V shed 3 bases and J 14 bases; nucleotides not matched to a gene: 6. The CDR3 has 13 amino acids. Germline V gene sequence: CDR1 MNHNS, CDR2 SASEGT. In DNA, the CDR3 is TGTGCCAGCAGTGACAATGGACAGGGAACCCTCCACTTT. Amino acid sequence: CASSDNGQGTLHF.

V usage is TRBV19 and J usage is TRBJ1-4, with a tentative D call TRBD1 (6 bases). CDR3 length: 14 amino acids. Germline V gene sequence: CDR1 LNHDA, CDR2 SQIVND (reference sequence). The V and J ends lost 3 bases and 5 bases respectively, with 10 bases between them. The CDR3 nucleotides read TGTGCCAGTAGTATGAACAGGGCAAATGAAAAACTGTTTTTT. It codes for CASSMNRANEKLFF.

This chain connects TRBV3-1 (or the pseudogene TRBV3-2) to TRBJ1-2; D is ambiguous. Trimming took 1 base from V and 4 from J, leaving 16 bases between them. This CDR3 is 16 amino acids long. CDR1 and CDR2 (germline): LGHDT, YNNKEL (reference sequence). CDR3 amino acids: CASSQVVQDWGYGYTF. In nucleotides, the CDR3 is TGTGCCAGCAGCCAAGTGGTTCAGGACTGGGGCTATGGCTACACCTTC.

V usage is TRBV6-2 or TRBV6-3 and J usage is TRBJ1-5, with D possibly matching TRBD1 (5 bases). CDR1 and CDR2 (germline): MNHEY, SVGEGT. The CDR3 has 14 residues. The V and J ends lost 6 bases and 4 bases respectively, with 13 bases between them. The CDR3 DNA follows: TGTGCCAGCAGCCAAGGGACGGAAAATCAGCCCCAGCATTTT. It codes for CASSQGTENQPQHF.

The sample holds a few counts of this clone. This chain links TRBV6-1 with TRBJ1-2, with D unclear. The CDR3 is 13 amino acids. The germline gives CDR1 MNHNS, CDR2 SASEGT. Trimming cost V 2 bases and J 0 bases, with 4 bases left between them. As DNA, the CDR3 is TGTGCCAGCAGTGAAAAAGCTAACTATGGCTACACCTTC. Protein product: CASSEKANYGYTF.

The chain is built from TRBV9 and TRBJ2-1; 15 nucleotides align to TRBD2. CDR1 is SGDLS and CDR2 is YYNGEE in the germline V gene. V trimming: 3 bases; J trimming: 8 bases; junction bases outside the gene matches: 3. This CDR3 comprises 15 residues. This CDR3 reads CASSDGTSGGHEQFF. Here the CDR3 DNA reads TGTGCCAGCAGCGATGGGACTAGCGGGGGGCATGAGCAGTTCTTC.

J is TRBJ1-2 and V is TRBV21-1; no check of the table's D call, TRBD1, against the DNA was made. TRBV21-1 is described as a pseudogene. The CDR3 extends over 16 amino acids. The CDR3 nucleotides read TGTGCCAGCAGCCCAAAGGACAGGGGGCGTAACTATGGCTACACCTTC. Translating gives CASSPKDRGRNYGYTF.

In this sample, this clone turned up a few times. The sample has other DNA sequences that encode this CDR3 too. The V gene is TRBV20-1, the J gene TRBJ1-2; no clear D. Trimming took 0 bases from V and 3 from J, leaving 2 bases between them. This CDR3 is 11 amino acids long. Germline assignment: CDR1 DFQATT and CDR2 SNEGSKA (reference sequence). CDR3 sequence: CSAREDYGYTF. The CDR3 DNA reads TGCAGTGCTAGAGAGGACTATGGCTACACCTTC.

This clone was observed once. V is TRBV6-5 and J is TRBJ1-5, with D possibly TRBD1 on 6 matching bases. The V gene's germline CDR1 is MNHEY and CDR2 SVGAGI. This CDR3 region has 15 residues. V was trimmed by 6 bases and J by 2 bases, leaving 14 bases between them. CDR3 sequence reads: CASRKQGLGNQPQHF. DNA for the CDR3: TGTGCCAGCAGGAAACAGGGATTGGGCAATCAGCCCCAGCATTTT.

The chain recombines TRBV6-1 with TRBJ1-6; D unresolved. Germline CDR1 reads MNHNS; CDR2 reads SASEGT. The germline V and J ends were trimmed by 0 bases and 0 bases, with 9 bases remaining between them. This CDR3 has 17 amino acids. Here the CDR3 DNA reads TGTGCCAGCAGTGAAGCCCGGTTCAACTCCTATAATTCACCCCTCCACTTT. It yields the protein CASSEARFNSYNSPLHF.

The chain combines TRBV5-1 with TRBJ2-7; TRBD1 matches 8 bases. The CDR3 is 14 amino acids. Trimming removed 0 bases from V and 3 bases from J; junction bases left unmatched: 2. Looked up from germline, CDR1 is SGHRS and CDR2 is YFSETQ. In nucleotides, the CDR3 is TGCGCCAGCAGCTTGGACGGGACAGGCTACGAGCAGTACTTC. Translation: CASSLDGTGYEQYF.

The sample holds a few counts of this clone. The chain joins TRBV10-3 to TRBJ2-5; D uncertain. The V gene lost 3 bases and the J gene lost 1 base, with 6 bases spanning the gap. Germline CDR1 is ENHRY and CDR2 is SYGVKD. The CDR3 has 13 residues. This CDR3 reads CAISDSSQETQYF. Written as DNA, the CDR3 is TGTGCCATCAGTGACAGTAGCCAAGAGACCCAGTACTTC.

The chain joins TRBV3-1 (or the pseudogene TRBV3-2) to TRBJ1-5; 8 bases agree with TRBD1. Trimming at V came to 3 bases and at J to 5 bases, leaving 6 bases not matched to a gene. Germline V gene lookup returns CDR1 LGHDT and CDR2 YNNKEL (reference sequence). The CDR3 is made up of 15 amino acids. The CDR3 DNA follows: TGTGCCAGCAGCCAGTACAGGGGGATGGATCAGCCCCAGCATTTT. Protein product: CASSQYRGMDQPQHF.

For the CDR3, the DNA is TGTGCCAGCTCTCTCGGGCCGGGCTATGGCTACACCTTC. This sequence encodes CASSLGPGYGYTF. The chain links TRBV18 to TRBJ1-2, with unresolved D. This CDR3 has 13 residues. Trimming removed 6 bases at V and 4 bases at J, with 12 bases between. Looked up from germline, CDR1 is KGHSH and CDR2 is LQKENI.